The 29 T cell receptor beta chains given below trace back to one sample, sequenced in a study of T cells in Graves' hyperthyroidism and ophthalmopathy. The investigators amplified TCR beta CDR3 regions from RNA transcripts. RT-PCR in the first round (using the HTBI primer set) targeted the TCR CDR3. A single record per CDR3 protein comes from TCRdb applying MiXCR to the multiplex PCR reads. The repertoire consists of 700,000 or so distinct CDR3 sequences, with 15% to 20% occurring once and the leading ten covering about 8.4%. The specimen was blood. These receptors were taken from a man between 18 and 29 years old with Graves' hyperthyroidism.

This clonotype was detected many times. The gene calls are TRBV6-1 and TRBJ2-7; 7 positions agree with TRBD2. CDR1 is MNHNS and CDR2 is SASEGT in the germline V gene. This CDR3 region has 15 residues. V trimming: 3 bases; J trimming: 5 bases; junction bases outside the gene matches: 10. The CDR3 bases are TGTGCCAGCAGTGACTTGAGCGGGGAGGCCAACGAGCAGTACTTC. Translated, it gives CASSDLSGEANEQYF.

The V and J genes are TRBV19 and TRBJ2-7; possible D gene TRBD1, 6 bases. From germline, CDR1 is LNHDA and CDR2 SQIVND (reference sequence). The CDR3 covers 18 residues. Trimming took off 5 bases at V and 0 bases at J, with 23 bases between the two ends. CDR3 DNA sequence: TGTGCCAGTAGTCACCGACGGGACATAGACTACTTCTCCTACGAGCAGTACTTC. Its translation: CASSHRRDIDYFSYEQYF.

This chain links TRBV11-2 with TRBJ2-1; 16 nucleotides match TRBD2. With V trimmed by 8 bases and J by 1 base, 5 bases remained unmatched. This CDR3 region has 17 residues. Per the germline V gene, CDR1 is SGHAT and CDR2 is FQNNGV. The CDR3 region is CASPGTSGRGSYNEQFF. CDR3 coding DNA: TGTGCCAGCCCCGGGACTAGCGGGAGGGGTTCCTACAATGAGCAGTTCTTC. Full variable domain (outside the CDR3, taken from reference TRBV11-2 and TRBJ2-1): EAGVAQSPRYKIIEKRQSVAFWCNPISGHATLYWYQQILGQGPKLLIQFQNNGVVDDSQLPKDRFSAERLKGVDSTLKIQPAKLEDSAVYLCASPGTSGRGSYNEQFFGPGTRLTVL.

A word on this clonotype: This may be a read error, as it is one base from a much larger clone. The genes are TRBV30 and TRBJ1-1; perhaps TRBD1 as D (5 bases). V lost 8 bases to trimming and J lost 4 bases, with 14 bases between them. Looked up from germline, CDR1 is GTSNPN and CDR2 is SVGIG (reference sequence). The CDR3 is 12 residues long. The CDR3 reads CARGGTSTEAFF. The CDR3 coding sequence is TGTGCCCGGGGGGGGACGAGCACTGAAGCTTTCTTT.

The J gene is TRBJ2-1, the V gene TRBV29-1, with 7 bases aligning to TRBD2. This CDR3 region has 14 residues. Per germline, CDR1 SQVTM and CDR2 ANQGSEA. V shed 5 bases and J 6 bases; nucleotides not matched to a gene: 10. CDR3 amino acids: CSVNGGRTSNEQFF. The CDR3 DNA is TGCAGCGTTAATGGCGGGAGAACGAGCAATGAGCAGTTCTTC.

This clonotype was observed at least ten times. CDR3 residues: CANVQGAQETQYF. CDR3 DNA: TGTGCCAACGTCCAGGGGGCACAAGAGACCCAGTACTTC. This chain links TRBV2 with TRBJ2-5; 8 bases are shared with TRBD1. V lost 10 bases, J lost 2 bases, and 6 bases stayed unmatched. This CDR3 contains 13 residues. Germline V gene lookup returns CDR1 SNHLY and CDR2 FYNNEI.

This chain joins TRBV11-3 and TRBJ2-1; TRBD2 is a possible D gene (5 bases). The V gene lost 10 bases and the J gene lost 5 bases, with 15 bases spanning the gap. The CDR3 is 13 amino acids. CDR1 and CDR2 (germline): SGHNT, YENEEA. CDR3 DNA: TGTGCCATCAGTGAGTCGGGAAACAATGAGCAGTTCTTC. The encoded protein is CAISESGNNEQFF.

This chain joins TRBV6-5 and TRBJ2-1; 7 bases align to TRBD2. With 0 bases clipped from V and 8 bases from J, the junction kept 13 bases outside the gene matches. The CDR3 loop spans 17 amino acids. CDR1 is MNHEY and CDR2 is SVGAGI in the germline V gene. This CDR3 reads CASSYSVSRGRTDEQFF. Here the CDR3 DNA reads TGTGCCAGCAGTTACTCGGTCTCTCGCGGGAGAACAGATGAGCAGTTCTTC.

This clonotype was observed at least ten times. The V and J genes are TRBV20-1 and TRBJ2-3, with D possibly matching TRBD2 (5 bases). The CDR3 runs 15 residues. The germline V and J ends were trimmed by 6 bases and 7 bases, with 23 bases remaining between them. Germline V gene lookup returns CDR1 DFQATT and CDR2 SNEGSKA (reference sequence). CDR3 coding DNA: TGCAGTGCCCCCTCAGGCGGGTCTTACGAGAATACGCAGTATTTT. Protein sequence: CSAPSGGSYENTQYF.

This clonotype was detected ten times or more. The rearrangement joins TRBV3-1 to TRBJ1-6; D unresolved. Germline loops: CDR1 LGHDT, CDR2 YNNKEL (reference sequence). Trimming removed 0 bases at V and 10 bases at J, with 7 bases between. CDR3 length: 13 residues. This CDR3 reads CASSQERRSPLHF. The CDR3, as DNA: TGTGCCAGCAGCCAAGAAAGGAGGTCACCCCTCCACTTT. The whole variable domain, filled in from reference TRBV3-1 and TRBJ1-6, reads DTAVSQTPKYLVTQMGNDKSIKCEQNLGHDTMYWYKQDSKKFLKIMFSYNNKELIINETVPNRFSPKSPDKAHLNLHINSLELGDSAVYFCASSQERRSPLHFGNGTRLTVT.

The sample holds a few counts of this clonotype. The chain is built from TRBV25-1 and TRBJ1-3; D is uncertain. The V and J ends lost 3 bases and 11 bases respectively, with 20 bases between them. CDR3 length: 15 residues. Germline V CDR1 and CDR2: MGHDK, SYGVNS. This chain's CDR3 is CASSEDYTKGSSIYF. The CDR3 DNA is TGTGCCAGCAGTGAGGACTATACTAAGGGAAGCTCCATATATTTT.

V gene TRBV9 combines with J gene TRBJ2-1; D is undetermined. Between the trimmed V and J ends, which lost 4 bases and 5 bases, there was a span of 19 bases. CDR1 is SGDLS, CDR2 YYNGEE, per germline. This CDR3 region has 16 residues. The CDR3 loop is CASSLPPQPADNEQFF. The DNA for the CDR3 is TGTGCCAGCAGCCTCCCTCCTCAGCCCGCTGACAATGAGCAGTTCTTC.

This clonotype was detected ten times or more. The chain has TRBV28 and TRBJ1-5; possible D gene TRBD1, 6 bases. The CDR3 extends over 15 amino acids. Trimming left V 6 bases short and J 2 bases short, with 14 bases between. Looked up from germline, CDR1 is MDHEN and CDR2 is SYDVKM. The CDR3 here is CASSRRGAGNQPQHF. The CDR3 coding sequence is TGTGCCAGCAGCCGTCGGGGGGCGGGCAATCAGCCCCAGCATTTT.

This clonotype was picked up a small number of times. The CDR3 coding sequence is TGTGCCAGCAGTTACTCTGCGGGGCCCTATCAGCCCCAGCATTTT. As protein: CASSYSAGPYQPQHF. The rearrangement joins TRBV6-5 to TRBJ1-5; the D gene is possibly TRBD1 (5 bases). CDR3 length equals 15 residues. CDR1 is MNHEY, CDR2 SVGAGI, per germline. V lost 0 bases and J 5 bases, leaving 11 bases between the germline ends.

V gene TRBV13 combines with J gene TRBJ2-3, with 11 bases matching TRBD2. The V segment lost 2 bases and the J segment 6 bases; nucleotides outside the gene matches: 16. Germline V lookup: CDR1 PRHDT, CDR2 FYEKMQ (reference sequence). There are 19 residues in the CDR3. In DNA, the CDR3 is TGTGCCAGCAGCTTATATGAACTAGCGGGAGCATCCTATATGGATACGCAGTATTTT. Residues: CASSLYELAGASYMDTQYF.

This clonotype was counted between two and nine times. The chain uses TRBV24-1 and TRBJ1-4; TRBD1 matches 9 bases. The CDR3 covers 17 residues. The germline V gene has CDR1 KGHDR and CDR2 SFDVKD. The V and J ends lost 4 bases and 0 bases, in that order; junction bases with no gene match: 5. CDR3 nucleotides: TGTGCCACCAGTGACGGGACAGGGTTTGCAACTAATGAAAAACTGTTTTTT. Protein: CATSDGTGFATNEKLFF.

J is TRBJ2-4 and V is TRBV29-1; D is unresolved. The CDR3 contains 13 residues. CDR1 is SQVTM, CDR2 ANQGSEA, per germline. The ends were cut back, 7 bases at V and 7 bases at J, with 17 bases in the middle. Written as DNA, the CDR3 is TGCAGCGCCGGCGCCGGGCTCGGGAACATTCAGTACTTC. Protein sequence: CSAGAGLGNIQYF. Using reference TRBV29-1 and TRBJ2-4 for the parts outside the CDR3, the full variable domain is SAVISQKPSRDICQRGTSLTIQCQVDSQVTMMFWYRQQPGQSLTLIATANQGSEATYESGFVIDKFPISRPNLTFSTLTVSNMSPEDSSIYLCSAGAGLGNIQYFGAGTRLSVL.

The CDR3 nucleotides are TGTGCCGGGGCCAGGGAGGGGGAAAAACTGTTTTTT. Encoded protein: CAGAREGEKLFF. The chain carries TRBV30 and TRBJ1-4; maybe TRBD1 (5 bases). The CDR3 consists of 12 residues. V shed 8 bases and J shed 8 bases, with 15 bases lying between them. Germline values: CDR1 GTSNPN, CDR2 SVGIG (reference sequence).

This clonotype came up many times. The chain combines TRBV12-3 or TRBV12-4 with TRBJ2-6, with D hard to call. V was cut by 1 base and J by 0 bases, with 10 bases left in between. The CDR3 loop spans 17 amino acids. Written as DNA, the CDR3 is TGTGCCAGCAGTTTAGGGCAGATAAACTCTGGGGCCAACGTCCTGACTTTC. It yields the protein CASSLGQINSGANVLTF.

This clonotype showed up just a few times. The chain is built from TRBV4-1 and TRBJ1-2; D is undetermined. The CDR3 is 12 amino acids. CDR1 and CDR2 from the germline V gene are MGHRA and YSYEKL. Trimming removed 3 bases at V and 7 bases at J, with 9 bases between. This chain's CDR3 is CASSQDGPGYTF. CDR3 nucleotide sequence: TGCGCCAGCAGCCAGGACGGACCTGGCTACACCTTC.

In this sample, this clonotype turned up many times. V gene TRBV30 combines with J gene TRBJ2-1; no definite D call. V dropped 1 base and J dropped 8 bases, with 9 bases sitting between them. This CDR3 contains 12 residues. The germline CDR1 and CDR2 sequences are GTSNPN and SVGIG (reference sequence). Written as DNA, the CDR3 is TGTGCCTGGAGTGAAGGGCAAGATGAGCAGTTCTTC. Encoded protein: CAWSEGQDEQFF.

In this sample, this clonotype turned up a few times. The V call is TRBV19, the J call TRBJ2-5; TRBD2 matches 9 bases. The V and J ends lost 4 bases and 5 bases, in that order; junction bases with no gene match: 20. Germline loops: CDR1 LNHDA, CDR2 SQIVND (reference sequence). The CDR3 has 19 amino acids. This CDR3 is CASSTGLSAWTSVRETQYF. The DNA for the CDR3 is TGTGCCAGTAGTACCGGCCTATCGGCATGGACTAGCGTTCGTGAGACCCAGTACTTC.

This clonotype was detected many times. V gene TRBV27 combines with J gene TRBJ2-7, with 9 bases fitting TRBD2. V shed 4 bases and J 2 bases; nucleotides not matched to a gene: 12. The germline V gene has CDR1 MNHEY and CDR2 SMNVEV (reference sequence). This CDR3 spans 17 amino acids. The CDR3 protein is CASSSRPSGASAYEQYF. The DNA of the CDR3 is TGTGCCAGCAGTTCGAGACCTAGCGGGGCATCGGCCTACGAGCAGTACTTC.

This clonotype was counted at least ten times. The rearrangement uses TRBV20-1 and TRBJ2-7; 9 bases are shared with TRBD2. The CDR3 consists of 13 residues. Germline assignment: CDR1 DFQATT and CDR2 SNEGSKA (reference sequence). The junction had 5 bases not matched to a gene; V was cut back by 6 bases and J by 2 bases. DNA for the CDR3: TGCAGTGCAAGGACTAGCGCAACCTACGAGCAGTACTTC. Its protein is CSARTSATYEQYF.

This clonotype was observed at least ten times. V and J are TRBV6-6 and TRBJ2-5; 8 bases agree with TRBD2. The CDR3 covers 13 residues. The V and J ends lost 2 bases and 7 bases, in that order; junction bases with no gene match: 3. The germline V gene encodes CDR1 MNHNY and CDR2 SVGAGI (reference sequence). This chain's CDR3 is CASSYGLAGTQYF. The CDR3 DNA follows: TGTGCCAGCAGTTACGGGCTAGCGGGGACCCAGTACTTC.

This clonotype was seen a few times. The chain's CDR3 is CASSEDAGDTGELFF. In nucleotides, the CDR3 is TGTGCCAGCAGTGAAGATGCTGGGGACACCGGGGAGCTGTTTTTT. The chain joins TRBV6-1 to TRBJ2-2, with D uncertain. Germline CDR1 and CDR2: MNHNS and SASEGT. The V and J ends lost 1 base and 3 bases respectively, with 9 bases between them. This CDR3 has 15 amino acids.

The rearrangement uses TRBV20-1 and TRBJ1-2; D is unresolved. Trimming removed 4 bases at V and 1 base at J, with 10 bases between. Germline CDR1 and CDR2: DFQATT and SNEGSKA (reference sequence). The CDR3 contains 13 residues. The CDR3 protein is CSAKDPVNYGYTF. CDR3 DNA sequence: TGCAGTGCTAAAGATCCGGTTAACTATGGCTACACCTTC.

V and J are TRBV19 and TRBJ2-1; D not certain. Germline V gene sequence: CDR1 LNHDA, CDR2 SQIVND (reference sequence). V was shortened by 5 bases and J by 0 bases, with 26 bases between the two germline ends. CDR3 length: 20 amino acids. The CDR3, as DNA: TGTGCCAGTAGTCCCCTCACTGCCCGCCAAGTCATAAGCTCCTACAATGAGCAGTTCTTC. It is translated as CASSPLTARQVISSYNEQFF.

This clonotype was detected a few times. The chain joins TRBV5-6 to TRBJ2-5; 13 bases align to TRBD2. This CDR3 has 16 amino acids. The J segment lost 6 bases and the V segment lost 5 bases, leaving 10 bases of the junction unmatched. CDR1 and CDR2 (germline): SGHDT, YYEEEE. The CDR3, as DNA: TGTGCCAGCAGTCACCGACTAGCGGGAGGCTACAAGACCCAGTACTTC. Its translation is CASSHRLAGGYKTQYF. The full variable domain, completed using reference TRBV5-6 and TRBJ2-5, is DAGVTQSPTHLIKTRGQQVTLRCSPKSGHDTVSWYQQALGQGPQFIFQYYEEEERQRGNFPDRFSGHQFPNYSSELNVNALLLGDSALYLCASSHRLAGGYKTQYFGPGTRLLVL.